This T cell receptor (beta chain) was recovered during a study of Ad26.COV2.S vaccination and SARS-CoV-2 variants. The treatment was: about 20 received Ad26.COV2.S at low or high dose, single or two shots; about 5 received placebo; per-sample allocation not given. Each sample was drawn 63 days after the first injection (of vaccine or placebo). TCRdb's copy holds only in-frame clones and misses some; the assay was immunoSEQ multiplex PCR. Found here are under 250,000 clones, 70% to 90% of them singletons; the top ten hold roughly 3%. The sequence came from a person between 18 and 60 years old who received the Ad26.COV2.S COVID-19 vaccine or a placebo. The source was peripheral blood, collected in a trial of Ad26.COV2.S vaccine versus placebo.

The CDR3 protein is CASSRPGTYEQYF. The CDR3 region has the DNA TGTGCCAGCAGCCGCCCAGGGACCTACGAGCAGTACTTC. V usage is TRBV3-1 (or the pseudogene TRBV3-2) and J usage is TRBJ2-7, with D perhaps matching TRBD1 (5 bases). Germline-derived CDR1 and CDR2 are LGHDT and YNNKEL (reference sequence). Trimming shortened V by 4 bases and J by 2 bases, and 9 bases separated the two germline ends. The CDR3 sequence is 13 residues long.